This TCR beta chain came from a study of CD8+ T cells in alopecia areata. V lost 0 bases, J lost 3 bases, and 9 bases lay in between. CDR3 size: 14 residues. Germline CDR1 reads SEHNR; CDR2 reads FQNEAQ (reference sequence). RNA extraction and reverse transcription yielded cDNA as sequencing template. Assay: immunoSEQ multiplex PCR; the TCRdb copy retains only in-frame clones and omits some. Here the sample spans over 90,000 clones, approximately 60% being singletons. Whole-study results and caveats: Affected lesional scalp, above all in alopecia totalis/universalis, was more clonal than normal scalp.

In regard to this clone: As yet, its antigen is unknown.

The chain couples TRBV7-9 to TRBJ2-7; D is possibly TRBD1 (6 bases). The clonotype originates from a human donor in good health. Input material: CD4+ T cells sorted from blood. This CDR3 is CASSLAGQFYEQYF. The CDR3 nucleotides read TGTGCCAGCAGCTTAGCCGGACAGTTCTACGAGCAGTACTTC.